This passage covers 30 T cell receptor beta chains from one sample sequenced in a study of T cells in Graves' hyperthyroidism and ophthalmopathy. The TCR beta CDR3 regions underwent amplification using RNA transcripts as the source. First-round RT-PCR targeting the TCR CDR3 was performed with the HTBI primer set. TCRdb used MiXCR to reprocess the multiplex PCR reads, holding one entry per CDR3 protein. The table records a few hundred thousand distinct CDR3 sequences, roughly 25% of them present only once. The sequenced material came from blood. Source of these receptors: a man over 45 with Graves' hyperthyroidism.

This clonotype has a handful of counts. The chain recombines TRBV29-1 with TRBJ1-1; 8 bases are shared with TRBD1. CDR1 SQVTM and CDR2 ANQGSEA come from the germline V gene. Unmatched junction bases numbered 5, after V lost 2 bases and J lost 3 bases. CDR3 size: 14 residues. The CDR3 loop is CSVESDRAYTEAFF. The CDR3 DNA sequence: TGCAGCGTTGAATCGGACAGGGCCTACACTGAAGCTTTCTTT.

This chain uses TRBV14 with TRBJ2-7; D is possibly TRBD2 (6 bases). V was pared by 1 base and J by 6 bases, with 10 bases between. The V gene's germline CDR1 is SGHDN and CDR2 FVKESK. The CDR3 loop spans 13 amino acids. The CDR3 reads CASSQASSGEQYF. CDR3 nucleotides: TGTGCCAGCAGCCAAGCCAGTAGCGGCGAGCAGTACTTC.

In its sample, this clonotype was seen a few times. The chain is built from TRBV10-2 and TRBJ1-2; a weak D match, TRBD1 (6 bases). Germline V CDR1 and CDR2: WSHSY, SAAADI. The CDR3 length is 15 residues. V lost 6 bases to trimming and J lost 2 bases, with 16 bases between them. The CDR3 bases are TGCGCCAGCAGCAAACCCGGGGGCCACAACTATGGCTACACCTTC. Translating it yields CASSKPGGHNYGYTF.

This chain links TRBV20-1 with TRBJ2-7; TRBD2 matches 14 bases. V gave up 3 bases and J gave up 4 bases; unmatched junction bases: 5. Per germline, CDR1 DFQATT and CDR2 SNEGSKA (reference sequence). This CDR3 spans 15 amino acids. CDR3 DNA sequence: TGCAGTGCTAGGGGACTAGCGGGAGATCTGTACGAGCAGTACTTC. As protein: CSARGLAGDLYEQYF.

This clonotype appeared a few times. The chain recombines TRBV18 with TRBJ2-1, with 9 bases fitting TRBD2. V gave up 3 bases and J gave up 8 bases; unmatched junction bases: 5. The length of the CDR3 is 14 residues. Germline CDR1 reads KGHSH; CDR2 reads LQKENI. The CDR3: CASSPSGSFDEQFF. The CDR3 coding sequence is TGTGCCAGCTCACCTAGCGGGAGTTTCGATGAGCAGTTCTTC.

The sample holds many counts of this clonotype. J is TRBJ2-5 and V is TRBV2; TRBD1 is a possible D gene (8 bases). Germline lookup yields CDR1 SNHLY and CDR2 FYNNEI. This CDR3 has 18 residues. Deletions cut 3 bases from V and 7 bases from J, with 27 bases between. CDR3 coding DNA: TGTGCCAGCAGTGAGGGGGGGAGGACAGGGACACTTCGGTTGACCCAGTACTTC. Translated: CASSEGGRTGTLRLTQYF.

This clonotype appeared many times. The DNA is omitted, as the CDR3 cannot be located on it reliably, and the CDR3 follows TCRdb's listing. This chain uses TRBV6-2 or TRBV6-3 with TRBJ2-3; whether TRBD2, the table's D call, matches the DNA was not checked. CDR1 and CDR2 from the germline V gene are MNHEY and SVGEGT. The CDR3 comprises 16 residues, both ends counted. CDR3: CASSSSTSGRVDTQYF.

This rearrangement joins TRBV24-1 to TRBJ2-1; 14 bases are shared with TRBD2. Unmatched junction bases numbered 4, after V lost 4 bases and J lost 3 bases. The CDR3 is made up of 17 amino acids. Germline lookup yields CDR1 KGHDR and CDR2 SFDVKD. The CDR3 DNA reads as TGTGCCACCAGTGACGCCGGGACTAGCGGGGGCTACAATGAGCAGTTCTTC. Protein: CATSDAGTSGGYNEQFF.

The J gene is TRBJ1-1, the V gene TRBV6-1; tentatively, D is TRBD1 (6 bases). The V gene's germline CDR1 is MNHNS and CDR2 SASEGT. CDR3 length: 15 residues. Trimming took off 7 bases at V and 10 bases at J, with 25 bases between the two ends. CDR3 region: CASINVGRGLMGAFF. The DNA for the CDR3 is TGTGCCAGCATCAACGTAGGCAGGGGCTTAATGGGAGCTTTCTTT.

This clonotype occurred many times. V gene TRBV3-1 combines with J gene TRBJ2-3; D not certain. The V and J ends lost 2 bases and 5 bases respectively, with 8 bases between them. The CDR3 has 13 residues. Per the germline V gene, CDR1 is LGHDT and CDR2 is YNNKEL (reference sequence). CDR3 amino acids: CASSQIPRDTQYF. The CDR3 DNA sequence: TGTGCCAGCAGCCAAATCCCCCGAGATACGCAGTATTTT.

This clonotype was observed many times. The V gene is TRBV28, the J gene TRBJ2-4; possible D gene TRBD2, 6 bases. Germline lookup yields CDR1 MDHEN and CDR2 SYDVKM. V lost 6 bases to trimming and J lost 8 bases, with 17 bases between them. CDR3 length: 14 amino acids. The CDR3 reads CASSPERASHIQYF. CDR3 in DNA: TGTGCCAGCAGCCCTGAGCGGGCCTCACACATTCAGTACTTC. Full variable domain (remainder filled in from reference TRBV28 and TRBJ2-4): DVKVTQSSRYLVKRTGEKVFLECVQDMDHENMFWYRQDPGLGLRLIYFSYDVKMKEKGDIPEGYSVSREKKERFSLILESASTNQTSMYLCASSPERASHIQYFGAGTRLSVL.

The chain carries TRBV12-3 or TRBV12-4 and TRBJ1-4; the match to TRBD1 covers 7 bases. The CDR3 is 14 residues long. The V gene end was trimmed by 7 bases and the J gene end by 5 bases; junction bases not matched to a gene: 7. The CDR3 region is CASTRPDRNEKLFF. DNA for the CDR3: TGTGCCAGCACCCGGCCGGACAGGAATGAAAAACTGTTTTTT.

This clonotype was counted at least ten times. This chain connects TRBV30 to TRBJ1-1, with a weak D call TRBD1 (6 bases). Trimming cost V 7 bases and J 13 bases, with 19 bases left between them. From germline, CDR1 is GTSNPN and CDR2 SVGIG (reference sequence). The CDR3 totals 11 residues. The CDR3 region is CAYQTGQTYFF. CDR3 nucleotide sequence: TGTGCCTATCAAACGGGACAAACTTATTTCTTT.

The chain couples TRBV4-1 to TRBJ2-3; the D gene is possibly TRBD2 (6 bases). The V end was cut by 4 bases, the J end by 4 bases, with 21 bases between. The CDR3 contains 17 residues. In germline, CDR1 is MGHRA, CDR2 YSYEKL. The CDR3 sequence: CASSRTPGLASPDTQYF. The CDR3 nucleotides are TGCGCCAGCAGCCGAACTCCGGGACTCGCAAGTCCAGATACGCAGTATTTT.

V and J are TRBV6-2 or TRBV6-3 and TRBJ1-5; D remains ambiguous. V was pared by 4 bases and J by 3 bases, with 7 bases between. The germline V gene encodes CDR1 MNHEY and CDR2 SVGEGT. The CDR3 runs to 13 residues. CDR3 amino acids: CASSSSFNQPQHF. The CDR3 DNA sequence: TGTGCCAGCAGTTCTAGCTTCAATCAGCCCCAGCATTTT.

CDR3 loop: CASVMAGSGTYTQYF. The CDR3 DNA follows: TGTGCCAGCGTGATGGCGGGATCGGGTACATATACGCAGTATTTT. V is TRBV3-1 and J is TRBJ2-3; D may be TRBD2 (6 bases). V lost 8 bases and J 7 bases, leaving 22 bases between the germline ends. The CDR3 spans 15 residues. Germline CDR1 reads LGHDT; CDR2 reads YNNKEL (reference sequence).

The chain recombines TRBV5-1 with TRBJ2-1, with 11 bases fitting TRBD2. In germline, CDR1 is SGHRS, CDR2 YFSETQ. The V segment lost 3 bases and the J segment 5 bases; nucleotides outside the gene matches: 22. The CDR3 has 21 residues. The CDR3 loop is CASSSPGLRASGRTLHNEQFF. Written as DNA, the CDR3 is TGCGCCAGCAGCTCACCGGGTCTCAGGGCTAGCGGGAGGACCTTGCACAATGAGCAGTTCTTC.

The J gene is TRBJ2-7, the V gene TRBV24-1; 7 bases align to TRBD2. This CDR3 comprises 15 residues. CDR1 and CDR2 from the germline V gene are KGHDR and SFDVKD. V lost 4 bases to trimming and J lost 0 bases; unmatched junction nucleotides: 5. In DNA form, the CDR3 reads TGTGCCACCAGTGAGGGAGGGGCGAGCTCCTACGAGCAGTACTTC. Its protein product is CATSEGGASSYEQYF.

The DNA for the CDR3 is TGTGCCAGCAGCTCCCGTAGTGGGGCCAACGTCCTGACTTTC. It translates to CASSSRSGANVLTF. The chain combines TRBV5-5 with TRBJ2-6; D uncertain. Per germline, CDR1 SGHKS and CDR2 YYEKEE (reference sequence). This CDR3 has 14 amino acids. The V and J ends lost 3 bases and 3 bases respectively, with 7 bases between them.

On this clonotype itself: A much more abundant neighbour one base away suggests this may be a read error. This sequence joins TRBV2 and TRBJ2-1; possibly TRBD2 for D (6 bases). The length of the CDR3 is 13 residues. The germline V gene encodes CDR1 SNHLY and CDR2 FYNNEI. CDR3 nucleotides: TGTGCCGGCAGGAGGGAAAAGGGAAATGAGCAGTTCTTC. This gives the protein CAGRREKGNEQFF.

This clonotype was recorded a few times. The chain carries TRBV14 and TRBJ2-3; D is uncertain. Germline V gene sequence: CDR1 SGHDN, CDR2 FVKESK. Trimming removed 3 bases at V and 2 bases at J, with 15 bases between. The CDR3 covers 16 residues. The CDR3 is CASSQRSYSYTDTQYF. CDR3 nucleotides: TGTGCCAGCAGCCAGAGAAGTTACAGCTACACAGATACGCAGTATTTT.

This clonotype was detected only a few times. This chain joins TRBV7-2 and TRBJ1-1; no reliable D call. From germline, CDR1 is SGHTA and CDR2 FQGNSA. There are 15 residues in the CDR3. V lost 0 bases and J lost 0, with 8 bases in between. CDR3 nucleotides: TGTGCCAGCAGCTTAGCAGCTCAATTGAACACTGAAGCTTTCTTT. It is translated as CASSLAAQLNTEAFF.

This clonotype was counted a few times. The V gene is TRBV10-2, the J gene TRBJ2-7; TRBD1 matches 7 bases. The CDR3 is 13 residues long. The V gene's germline CDR1 is WSHSY and CDR2 SAAADI. V gave up 6 bases and J gave up 4 bases; unmatched junction bases: 6. The CDR3, as DNA: TGCGCCAGCAGAGAGGGGGCATGGTACGAGCAGTACTTC. Protein: CASREGAWYEQYF.

This clonotype has more than one count but fewer than ten. The chain couples TRBV20-1 to TRBJ1-2; D remains ambiguous. CDR3 length equals 12 residues. V dropped 3 bases and J dropped 4 bases, with 9 bases sitting between them. Germline V gene lookup returns CDR1 DFQATT and CDR2 SNEGSKA (reference sequence). CDR3 loop: CSARAGGYGYTF. CDR3 bases: TGCAGTGCTAGGGCCGGTGGCTATGGCTACACCTTC.

In regard to this clonotype: With a much larger clone just one base away, this may be a read error. The chain recombines TRBV28 with TRBJ2-1, with a weak D call TRBD2 (6 bases). V dropped 2 bases and J dropped 5 bases, with 16 bases sitting between them. The length of the CDR3 is 16 residues. Germline V gene sequence: CDR1 MDHEN, CDR2 SYDVKM. For the CDR3, the DNA is TGTGCCAGCAGTTTAGGGAACCGGGGGATTAACAATGAGCAGTTCTTC. Protein: CASSLGNRGINNEQFF.

This chain links TRBV5-6 with TRBJ2-5; TRBD1 aligns across 8 bases. The V gene's germline CDR1 is SGHDT and CDR2 YYEEEE. The length of the CDR3 is 13 residues. V lost 2 bases and J lost 11; bases outside the gene matches: 8. The DNA for the CDR3 is TGTGCCAGCAGCTTTTGGACAGGGACTTCTCAGTACTTC. Its protein product is CASSFWTGTSQYF.

This chain joins TRBV5-1 and TRBJ2-2; 7 bases match TRBD1. J gave up 4 bases and V 0 bases, and 6 bases lay outside the gene matches. The CDR3 totals 16 residues. The V gene's germline CDR1 is SGHRS and CDR2 YFSETQ. The chain's CDR3 is CASSLVDRTLTGELFF. CDR3 DNA: TGCGCCAGCAGCTTGGTGGACAGGACCCTCACCGGGGAGCTGTTTTTT.

Of note for this clonotype: Possible read error: a much larger clone is one base away. The chain uses TRBV27 and TRBJ2-3; the D gene could be TRBD1 or TRBD2 (5 bases each). The CDR3 loop spans 14 amino acids. Per germline, CDR1 MNHEY and CDR2 SMNVEV (reference sequence). CDR3 coding DNA: TGTGCCACCTCCGCCGAGGGGAAGACAGATGCGCAGTATTTT. It yields the protein CATSAEGKTDAQYF.

V is TRBV10-1 and J is TRBJ2-7; TRBD2 aligns across 13 bases. V was pared by 0 bases and J by 7 bases, with 6 bases of the junction left unmatched. Germline V gives CDR1 WNHNN, CDR2 SYGVQD (reference sequence). CDR3 length equals 16 residues. The CDR3 coding sequence is TGCGCCAGCAGTGAGTCTGGACTAGCGGGAGTAAGAGAGCAGTACTTC. Translating it yields CASSESGLAGVREQYF.

This clonotype was observed a single time. One base away lies a much larger clone, so this may be a sequencing read error. This chain connects TRBV3-1 to TRBJ2-1, with TRBD1 as a possible D gene (6 bases). The CDR3 is 18 amino acids. The germline V gene has CDR1 LGHDT and CDR2 YNNKEL (reference sequence). For the CDR3, the DNA is TGTACCAGCAGCCAAGAGGTCCACGAGGGACACCTGTACAATGAGCAGTTCTTC. Amino acid sequence: CTSSQEVHEGHLYNEQFF.